These 22 T cell receptor beta chains originate from one sample sequenced in a study of molecular identifiers for immune sequencing clone quantification. TCRdb passed the PCR reads through MiXCR, listing each CDR3 protein once. This table holds approximately 590,000 distinct CDR3 sequences, about 25% found once. What was sequenced was naive CD8+ T cells from blood, with Jurkat cell RNA spiked in. Stated subset: FACS-sorted CD8+CD4-CCR7+CD45RA+ naive T cells. The source is a human donor in good health. Some libraries in this study had Jurkat cell RNA spiked in.

This clonotype has at least ten counts. This chain connects TRBV5-4 to TRBJ1-5, with D possibly matching TRBD1 (5 bases). CDR1 is SGHNT and CDR2 is YYREEE in the germline V gene (reference sequence). V lost 3 bases, J lost 6 bases, and 10 bases lay in between. This CDR3 region has 13 residues. The CDR3 protein is CASSWGISQPQHF. The CDR3 DNA follows: TGTGCCAGCAGCTGGGGGATTAGTCAGCCCCAGCATTTT.

Comments on this clonotype: A single base separates this from a much larger clone, so it may be a read error. This chain links TRBV7-8 with TRBJ1-5; D is undetermined. Germline V gene data show CDR1 as SGHVS and CDR2 as FQNEAQ. The CDR3 consists of 17 residues. CDR3 DNA sequence: TGTGCCAGCAGCTTAGCAGGGTGGGGAAATAGCAATCAGCCCCTGCATTTT. Residues: CASSLAGWGNSNQPLHF.

This clonotype was counted at least ten times. V usage is TRBV28 and J usage is TRBJ2-3; D gene ambiguous. The V end was cut by 6 bases, the J end by 2 bases, with 9 bases between. CDR1 and CDR2 (germline): MDHEN, SYDVKM. The CDR3 consists of 13 residues. The CDR3 DNA reads TGTGCCAGCAGCCTACTCTCCACAGATACGCAGTATTTT. It codes for CASSLLSTDTQYF.

This clonotype was seen a few times. The chain recombines TRBV20-1 with TRBJ2-7, with TRBD2 matching 14 bases. The CDR3 totals 15 residues. Unmatched junction bases numbered 7, after V lost 7 bases and J lost 2 bases. Per germline, CDR1 DFQATT and CDR2 SNEGSKA (reference sequence). As DNA, the CDR3 is TGCAGTGGATGGGGACTAGCGGGGGTGACCTACGAGCAGTACTTC. Its translation: CSGWGLAGVTYEQYF.

The table lists this clonotype with a few counts. The chain carries TRBV27 and TRBJ2-7; no clear D. CDR1 is MNHEY, CDR2 SMNVEV, per germline (reference sequence). Deletions cut 5 bases from V and 1 base from J, with 12 bases between. This CDR3 has 14 residues. The CDR3 DNA is TGTGCCAGCAGTCCTAATATCGTGTCCTACGAGCAGTACTTC. Amino acid sequence: CASSPNIVSYEQYF.

To note about this clonotype: A read error is possible here, since a much larger clone lies one base away. V gene TRBV20-1 combines with J gene TRBJ1-4; D uncertain. CDR1 is DFQATT and CDR2 is SNEGSKA in the germline V gene (reference sequence). V was shortened by 3 bases and J by 8 bases, with 22 bases between the two germline ends. The CDR3 extends over 16 amino acids. In nucleotides, the CDR3 is TGCAGTGCTAGTGTGATTCAGTGGGCTGGGAGAGAAAAACTGTTTTTT. Translated: CSASVIQWAGREKLFF.

This clonotype was counted only a few times. V and J are TRBV2 and TRBJ2-1; the D call may be TRBD1 or TRBD2 (5 bases each). The CDR3 runs 15 residues. V was cut by 5 bases and J by 2 bases, with 13 bases left in between. Germline CDR1 is SNHLY and CDR2 is FYNNEI. As DNA, the CDR3 is TGTGCCAGCAGTCCAAAGGGGAGCGCCTACAATGAGCAGTTCTTC. Its translation is CASSPKGSAYNEQFF.

This clonotype was detected once. With a much larger clone just one base away, this may be a read error. Likely a read error: the CDR3 ends without its conserved phenylalanine or tryptophan. The chain has TRBV7-9 and TRBJ2-7; 7 bases are shared with TRBD2. There are 16 residues in the CDR3. V dropped 4 bases and J dropped 5; count of bases not matched to a gene: 14. The germline V gene encodes CDR1 SEHNR and CDR2 FQNEAQ (reference sequence). DNA of the CDR3: TGTGCCAGCAGCTCCACTGTGGCTAGCGGAAAAAACGAGCAGTACCTC. The encoded protein is CASSSTVASGKNEQYL.

Ten or more counts support this clonotype. This chain joins TRBV4-1 and TRBJ1-4; D perhaps matches TRBD1 (5 bases). CDR3 length equals 17 residues. Trimming pared 0 bases from V and 0 bases from J, leaving 11 bases between. Germline values: CDR1 MGHRA, CDR2 YSYEKL. The CDR3 loop reads CASSQEPGLATNEKLFF. In DNA, the CDR3 is TGCGCCAGCAGCCAAGAGCCGGGACTTGCAACTAATGAAAAACTGTTTTTT.

In this sample, this clonotype turned up many times. The chain couples TRBV6-1 to TRBJ1-3, with unresolved D. CDR3 length equals 14 residues. V lost 3 bases to trimming and J lost 4 bases, with 10 bases between them. The germline V gene encodes CDR1 MNHNS and CDR2 SASEGT. The CDR3 loop reads CASSDGLQGNTIYF. The CDR3 DNA reads as TGTGCCAGCAGTGATGGGCTCCAAGGAAACACCATATATTTT.

This clonotype was seen many times. This sequence joins TRBV5-6 and TRBJ2-7, with D tentatively TRBD2 (6 bases). Germline CDR1 and CDR2: SGHDT and YYEEEE. Trimming removed 4 bases at V and 0 bases at J, with 11 bases between. The CDR3 contains 14 residues. CDR3 in DNA: TGTGCCAGCAGCCGCGGGGAAAGCTCCTACGAGCAGTACTTC. This gives the protein CASSRGESSYEQYF.

This clonotype was seen more than once but under ten times. The chain joins TRBV6-5 to TRBJ2-2; D is ambiguous. Germline values: CDR1 MNHEY, CDR2 SVGAGI. This CDR3 contains 16 residues. V was shortened by 5 bases and J by 4 bases, with 17 bases between the two germline ends. CDR3 coding DNA: TGTGCCAGCAGTACGACGGCTAGTTCTCGCACCGGGGAGCTGTTTTTT. This translates into CASSTTASSRTGELFF.

In the case of this clonotype: At one end the junction does not follow the germline gene, possibly because of a read error. The rearrangement links TRBV4-3 to TRBJ2-7; D unresolved. Germline V gene sequence: CDR1 LGHNA, CDR2 YSLEER. The CDR3 has 15 amino acids. Written as DNA, the CDR3 is TGCGCCTGCAGCCAAGACTGGTCCGGCTCCTACGAGCAATACTTC. It translates to CACSQDWSGSYEQYF.

The table lists this clonotype with a few counts. The rearrangement uses TRBV15 and TRBJ2-7; 11 positions agree with TRBD1. The ends lost 4 bases at V and 4 bases at J; junction bases unmatched: 6. CDR1 and CDR2 from the germline V gene are LNHNV and YYDKDF (reference sequence). This CDR3 comprises 15 residues. The CDR3 region has the DNA TGTGCCACCAGCACTGGACAGGGGGCTTTATACGAGCAGTACTTC. Amino acids: CATSTGQGALYEQYF.

This clonotype was seen ten or more times. The rearrangement joins TRBV11-3 to TRBJ2-7; TRBD2 might be the D (6 bases). CDR3 length: 13 amino acids. V was cut by 11 bases and J by 3 bases, with 17 bases left in between. Germline V gene data show CDR1 as SGHNT and CDR2 as YENEEA. In DNA, the CDR3 is TGTGCCCCTCTCTGGGGGGTCGGCTACGAGCAGTACTTC. Translation gives CAPLWGVGYEQYF. The variable domain in full, with the rest retrieved from reference TRBV11-3 and TRBJ2-7, is EAGVVQSPRYKIIEKKQPVAFWCNPISGHNTLYWYLQNLGQGPELLIRYENEEAVDDSQLPKDRFSAERLKGVDSTLKIQPAELGDSAVYLCAPLWGVGYEQYFGPGTRLTVT.

Details on this clonotype: A much larger clone lies a single base off, so this may be a read error. V is TRBV28 and J is TRBJ1-4, with D hard to call. The CDR3 contains 15 residues. The V end lost 11 bases, the J end lost 3 bases, and 19 bases lay between the germline ends. Germline V gives CDR1 MDHEN, CDR2 SYDVKM. DNA for the CDR3: TGTGCCTCCTCTGATCCCTACGCAGCTAATGAAAAACTGTTTTTT. Its protein is CASSDPYAANEKLFF.

This clonotype was seen many times. This chain connects TRBV28 to TRBJ2-7; no clear D gene. V lost 10 bases and J 2 bases, leaving 15 bases between the germline ends. CDR1 is MDHEN and CDR2 is SYDVKM in the germline V gene. This CDR3 is 13 amino acids long. The CDR3 reads CATAIGATYEQYF. The CDR3 DNA sequence: TGTGCCACCGCCATTGGAGCAACCTACGAGCAGTACTTC.

This clonotype has a handful of counts. The CDR3 region has the DNA TGTGCCACCCGGGCCGGGACACACTACGAGCAGTACTTC. As protein: CATRAGTHYEQYF. V is TRBV6-5 and J is TRBJ2-7, with a tentative D call TRBD1 (6 bases). The V and J ends lost 10 bases and 3 bases respectively, with 16 bases between them. There are 13 residues in the CDR3. The germline V gene encodes CDR1 MNHEY and CDR2 SVGAGI.

This clonotype was picked up many times. The chain couples TRBV2 to TRBJ1-5; a possible D gene is TRBD1 (6 bases). The V end lost 6 bases, the J end lost 7 bases, and 19 bases lay between the germline ends. The CDR3 length is 15 residues. The germline gives CDR1 SNHLY, CDR2 FYNNEI. In nucleotides, the CDR3 is TGTGCCAGCAGAGTCGGGGGGGGCGCGAGCCAGCCCCAGCATTTT. Amino acid sequence: CASRVGGGASQPQHF.

In the case of this clonotype: A clone one base away is much larger, so this may be a read error. The J gene is TRBJ1-1, the V gene TRBV12-5; maybe TRBD1 (5 bases). Germline V gene data show CDR1 as LGHNT and CDR2 as FRNRAP. The CDR3 totals 15 residues. The CDR3 loop is CASGIGQGDNTGAFF. In DNA, the CDR3 is TGTGCTAGTGGCATCGGACAAGGGGATAACACTGGAGCTTTCTTT.

The chain combines TRBV6-5 with TRBJ1-5; D gene unclear. Trimming removed 6 bases from V and 0 bases from J, with 12 bases in between. In germline, CDR1 is MNHEY, CDR2 SVGAGI. The CDR3 is 15 residues long. CDR3 region: CASRMGVYSNQPQHF. The CDR3 DNA follows: TGTGCCAGCAGGATGGGAGTTTATAGCAATCAGCCCCAGCATTTT.

The chain has TRBV13 and TRBJ1-4, with 8 bases that match TRBD1. The CDR3 covers 15 residues. V lost 4 bases, J lost 8 bases, and 9 bases stayed unmatched. CDR1 and CDR2 (germline): PRHDT, FYEKMQ (reference sequence). The CDR3 DNA is TGTGCCAGCAGCTCGCGACAGGGGCTTCGGGAAAAACTGTTTTTT. Its protein product is CASSSRQGLREKLFF.